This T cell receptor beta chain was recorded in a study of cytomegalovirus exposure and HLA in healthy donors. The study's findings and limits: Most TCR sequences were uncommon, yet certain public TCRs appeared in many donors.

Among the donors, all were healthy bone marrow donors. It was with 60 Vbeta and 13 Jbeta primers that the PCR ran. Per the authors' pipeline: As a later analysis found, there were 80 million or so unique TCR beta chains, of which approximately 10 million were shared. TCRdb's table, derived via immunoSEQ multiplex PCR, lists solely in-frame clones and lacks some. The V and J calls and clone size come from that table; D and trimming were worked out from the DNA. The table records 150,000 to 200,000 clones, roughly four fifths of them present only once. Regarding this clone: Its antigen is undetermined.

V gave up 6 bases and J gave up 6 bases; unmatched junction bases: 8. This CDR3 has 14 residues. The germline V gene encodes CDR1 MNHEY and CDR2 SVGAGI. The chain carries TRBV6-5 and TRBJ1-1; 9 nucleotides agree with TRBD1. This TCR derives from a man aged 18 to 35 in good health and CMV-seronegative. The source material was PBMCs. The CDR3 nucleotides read TGTGCCAGCAGACCACCGGGACAGGGTCCTGAAGCTTTCTTT. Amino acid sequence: CASRPPGQGPEAFF.